The entry that follows covers one T cell receptor (beta chain) sequence. CDR3 length: 19 amino acids. CDR1 is LNHDA, CDR2 SQIVND, per germline (reference sequence). With 5 bases clipped from V and 3 bases from J, the junction kept 14 bases outside the gene matches. This specimen comes from a study of blood T cell repertoires in COVID-19. About the research overall: Samples came from the United States, Italy and Spain, spanning acute and convalescent COVID-19.

As handled by the study authors: Estimates of nucleated cell counts were drawn from the amplification of reference gene primers. Generated by immunoSEQ multiplex PCR, the TCRdb table keeps only in-frame clones and is missing some. Clone size and V and J calls were adopted from that table, with D and trimming inferred from the DNA. The repertoire includes about 190,000 clones, roughly 73% of them detected once, and 2.5% to 3.5% sits in the top ten. The receptor was derived from a woman of 80 years or more with active or convalescent COVID-19. The chain couples TRBV19 to TRBJ1-6; 9 bases are a match to TRBD1. The sample consisted of peripheral blood. CDR3 region: CASSSQAYRGLNYNSPLHF. The CDR3 DNA reads TGTGCCAGTAGTTCGCAAGCTTACAGGGGGCTGAACTATAATTCACCCCTCCACTTT.